This entry is about one T cell receptor (beta chain). This sample was taken from a study of identical twins. TCRdb itself ran the 5' RACE reads through MiXCR, one entry per CDR3 protein. The profile shows approximately 190,000 distinct CDR3 sequences, approximately 16% of them singletons. The V end was cut by 6 bases, the J end by 6 bases, with 13 bases between. CDR1 is KGHSH, CDR2 LQKENI, per germline. This CDR3 spans 13 amino acids. The sample was also linked to a second study, of T cells expressing NK-cell markers. This second study says: In four donors, dominant clonotypes made up about 25-60.1% of CD3+CD56-NKG2C+ cells. Clarity on HCMV specificity was lacking for the expanded NKG2C+ T cell clones.

The chain recombines TRBV18 with TRBJ2-3, with D perhaps matching TRBD2 (5 bases). The receptor was derived from a woman aged 18-35 years in good health. The sequenced sample was CD8+ T cells sorted from blood. CDR3 nucleotide sequence: TGTGCCAGCTCCCGGGATTGGGTGGATACGCAGTATTTT. It encodes CASSRDWVDTQYF.